This T cell receptor (beta chain) emerged from a study of beta chain features in type 1 diabetes. Study observations and caveats: It was among patients, rather than healthy donors, that naive, central memory and Treg TCRB repertoires appeared more similar.

Isolated RNA was reverse transcribed in full, so expressed TCRB transcripts were sequenced. Method: immunoSEQ multiplex PCR; TCRdb's copy keeps in-frame clones and lacks some. The table records about 350,000 clones, about 18% of them present only once. The J segment lost 0 bases and the V segment lost 4 bases, leaving 8 bases of the junction unmatched. The CDR3 runs to 17 residues. Per germline, CDR1 SGHVS and CDR2 FQNEAQ. The sample holds a few counts of this clone. Its specificity is unknown. Sequencing was performed on naive CD4+ T cells from blood. The chain combines TRBV7-8 with TRBJ1-4, with 7 bases matching TRBD1. The receptor comes from a woman in her late teens or twenties in good health. The CDR3 loop reads CASSSGDRAATNEKLFF. The CDR3 DNA is TGTGCCAGCAGCTCAGGGGACAGAGCCGCAACTAATGAAAAACTGTTTTTT.